This T cell receptor beta chain originates from a study of spatial heterogeneity in lung cancer. Specified time point: sample taken at primary tumor resection. Sequencing was performed on whole RNA extracted from tumor and nontumor lung tissue, or from frozen PBMC, and the material was left unsorted. This clonotype was counted at least ten times. CDR3 length: 16 residues. In germline, CDR1 is LGHDT, CDR2 YNNKEL (reference sequence). The ends were cut back, 2 bases at V and 3 bases at J, with 15 bases in the middle. The presence of a unique molecular identifier marked each TCR cDNA molecule. One entry per CDR3 protein results from TCRdb running MiXCR on the 5' RACE reads. The sample consists of nearly 80,000 distinct CDR3 sequences, approximately 8% of them appearing once.

This TCR was recovered from a male donor with early-stage non-small cell lung cancer. The chain combines TRBV3-1 with TRBJ2-3, with D possibly matching TRBD2 (5 bases). The material was PBMCs, obtained at surgery. The CDR3 spells CASSQSWPGRTDTQYF. CDR3 in DNA: TGTGCCAGCAGCCAATCGTGGCCGGGGAGAACAGATACGCAGTATTTT.